The following is a T cell receptor beta chain sequence with its context. The sample belongs to a study of shared clonotypes between healthy human individuals. Study information: Per donor, three plates held CD4 naive cells, three held CD4 memory, two held CD8 naive and one held CD8 memory.

The CDR3 consists of 14 residues. V shed 6 bases and J shed 1 base, with 12 bases lying between them. Germline V gene data show CDR1 as MNHNS and CDR2 as SASEGT. Authors' methods: ImmunoSEQ only sent back junction sequences with no quality scores, so filtering was done differently. TCRdb keeps only in-frame clones here, not all; method: immunoSEQ multiplex PCR. D and trimming were read from the DNA, whereas the V and J calls and clone size are those reported in that table. The sample lists about 960,000 clones; 70% to 85% were seen once. V usage is TRBV6-1 and J usage is TRBJ1-1, with D possibly matching TRBD1 (5 bases). The TCR sequence derives from a man aged 18 to 30 in good health. Sequenced: memory CD4+ T cells sorted from blood. Subset reported: CD45RA-negative fraction. CDR3 nucleotide sequence: TGTGCCAGCAGCGGGACGCCTAGGAACACTGAAGCTTTCTTT. It translates to CASSGTPRNTEAFF.